This T cell receptor (beta chain) stems from a study of OX40 agonist ivuxolimab in advanced cancers. Looking at the study overall: Age averaged approximately 60 years (range about 20 to 80), and more than 80% were male.

TCRdb's table, derived via immunoSEQ multiplex PCR, lists solely in-frame clones and lacks some. The sample has tens of thousands of clones, roughly 90% seen once. J lost 4 bases, V lost 3 bases, and 3 bases had no gene match. The CDR3 spans 15 residues. Germline V gives CDR1 SGHTA, CDR2 FQGNSA. Remarks on this clone: Its matching antigen is unknown.

Study observations and caveats: Researchers report that CD8+ T cells had, on average, more expanded clones than CD4+.

The clonotype originates from an adult with an advanced solid tumor such as melanoma, head and neck, liver or kidney cancer. The chain combines TRBV7-2 with TRBJ2-3, with 11 bases identical to TRBD2. The sequences come from CD4+ or CD8+ T cells sorted from blood, collected in a trial of the OX40 agonist ivuxolimab. CDR3 DNA sequence: TGTGCCAGCAGCTTGACTAGCGGGATTTCAGATACGCAGTATTTT. Its translation is CASSLTSGISDTQYF.